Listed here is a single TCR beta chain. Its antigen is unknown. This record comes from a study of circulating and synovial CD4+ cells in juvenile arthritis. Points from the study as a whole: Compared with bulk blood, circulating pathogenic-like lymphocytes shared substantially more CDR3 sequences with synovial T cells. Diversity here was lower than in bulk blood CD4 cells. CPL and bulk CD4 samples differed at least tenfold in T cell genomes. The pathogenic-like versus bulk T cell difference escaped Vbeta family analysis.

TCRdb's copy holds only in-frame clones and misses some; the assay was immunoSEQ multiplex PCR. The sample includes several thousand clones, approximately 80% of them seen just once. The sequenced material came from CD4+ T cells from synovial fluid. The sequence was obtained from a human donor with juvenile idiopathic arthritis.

The CDR3 DNA is TGTGCCAGCAGCTTGGGGCAGATGGGGGGTAATGAAAAACTGTTTTTT. Residues: CASSLGQMGGNEKLFF. This chain connects TRBV5-4 to TRBJ1-4, with a possible D match to TRBD1 (5 bases). V lost 0 bases, J lost 4 bases, and 13 bases lay in between. The CDR3 totals 16 residues. Germline V gives CDR1 SGHNT, CDR2 YYREEE (reference sequence).